The sequence of this T cell receptor (beta chain) was determined in a study of blood T cells in healthy people across ages. Looked up from germline, CDR1 is MDHEN and CDR2 is SYDVKM. Between the trimmed V and J ends, which lost 6 bases and 8 bases, there was a span of 11 bases. This CDR3 has 11 residues. Alongside a J-beta primer mix, a sample-barcoded 5' primer served in a second PCR lasting about 7 to 11 cycles. MiXCR was run by TCRdb on the 5' RACE reads, yielding one entry per CDR3 protein. The top ten hold around 9.2% of the sample, which has approximately 760,000 distinct CDR3 sequences, just under 25% seen once. This clonotype showed up many times. The sample was also linked to a second study, of T cells of mothers and their children.

This chain joins TRBV28 and TRBJ2-7; a possible D gene is TRBD1 (5 bases). The sequence was obtained from a boy between 10 and 17 years old in good health. What was sequenced was blood. In DNA, the CDR3 is TGTGCCAGCAGCCAACAGGATAAGCAGTACTTC. Translation: CASSQQDKQYF.